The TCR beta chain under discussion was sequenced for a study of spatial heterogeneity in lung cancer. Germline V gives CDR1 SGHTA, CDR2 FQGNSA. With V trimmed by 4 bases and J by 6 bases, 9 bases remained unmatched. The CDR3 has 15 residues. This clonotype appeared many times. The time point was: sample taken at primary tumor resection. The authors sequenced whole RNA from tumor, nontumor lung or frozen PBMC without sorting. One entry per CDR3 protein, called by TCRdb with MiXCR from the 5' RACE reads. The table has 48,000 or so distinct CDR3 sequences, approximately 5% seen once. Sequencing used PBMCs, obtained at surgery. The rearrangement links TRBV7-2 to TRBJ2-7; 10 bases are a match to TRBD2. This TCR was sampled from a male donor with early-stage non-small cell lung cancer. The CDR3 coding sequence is TGTGCCAGCAGCTCAGTGAGCGGGAGGGACTCCGAGCAGTACTTC. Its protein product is CASSSVSGRDSEQYF. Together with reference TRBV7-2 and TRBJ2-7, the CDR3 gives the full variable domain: GAGVSQSPSNKVTEKGKDVELRCDPISGHTALYWYRQSLGQGLEFLIYFQGNSAPDKSGLPSDRFSAERTGGSVSTLTIQRTQQEDSAVYLCASSSVSGRDSEQYFGPGTRLTVT.